These T cell receptor beta chains were read from a single sample in a study of T cell repertoires in cytomegalovirus infection. Their antigen targets remain unknown. TCRdb processed the reads anew with MiXCR; each CDR3 protein has one entry. The data hold some 700,000 distinct CDR3 sequences, with roughly a third observed a single time. The material sequenced was cultured PBMCs, taken from culture after CMV antigen stimulation. The receptors here all came from a human donor in good health (CMV status not recorded). Some clones in this sample may be carry-over from other donors' samples. Each CDR3 is given with its conserved first and last residue. The D gene is left open where the match is weak.

V gene: TRBV7-9; J gene: TRBJ1-2; D gene: NA; CDR3 protein: CASSTTGLGYGYTF
V gene: TRBV7-9; J gene: TRBJ2-5; D gene: TRBD2; CDR3 protein: CASSRGTSWQETQYF
V gene: TRBV29-1; J gene: TRBJ2-1; D gene: NA; CDR3 protein: CSVEVAETSSYNEQFF
V gene: TRBV7-4; J gene: TRBJ1-2; D gene: NA; CDR3 protein: CASSLRTLYGYTF
V gene: TRBV10-3; J gene: TRBJ1-1; D gene: NA; CDR3 protein: CAINERAGHLEAFF
V gene: TRBV4-3; J gene: TRBJ1-4; D gene: NA; CDR3 protein: CASRPGLPGEKLFF
V gene: TRBV18; J gene: TRBJ2-7; D gene: TRBD2; CDR3 protein: CASSPPLGLAGEGYEQYF
V gene: TRBV6-2/TRBV6-3; J gene: TRBJ2-7; D gene: NA; CDR3 protein: CASSLGPSSSYEQYF
V gene: TRBV19; J gene: TRBJ2-5; D gene: TRBD1; CDR3 protein: CASSPGQRETQYF
V gene: TRBV18; J gene: TRBJ2-5; D gene: NA; CDR3 protein: CASSPRRLAVRAQETQYF
V gene: TRBV6-5; J gene: TRBJ2-7; D gene: TRBD1; CDR3 protein: CASSSDRGHPYEQYF
V gene: TRBV6-5; J gene: TRBJ2-7; D gene: NA; CDR3 protein: CASSGRSMYEQYF
V gene: TRBV2; J gene: TRBJ2-7; D gene: NA; CDR3 protein: CASSELGGRRYEQYF
V gene: TRBV7-8; J gene: TRBJ2-1; D gene: TRBD2; CDR3 protein: CASSLGTSGRAVNEQFF
V gene: TRBV4-3; J gene: TRBJ2-7; D gene: NA; CDR3 protein: CASSQDGDPYEQYF
V gene: TRBV7-6; J gene: TRBJ1-1; D gene: NA; CDR3 protein: CASSPTLTGRGARSAPEAFF
V gene: TRBV7-9; J gene: TRBJ2-7; D gene: NA; CDR3 protein: CASSLGLSGDEQYF
V gene: TRBV18; J gene: TRBJ2-3; D gene: TRBD2; CDR3 protein: CASSPDLAGGGADTQYF
V gene: TRBV6-1; J gene: TRBJ2-1; D gene: TRBD2; CDR3 protein: CASSERTSGSLGNNEQFF
V gene: TRBV2; J gene: TRBJ2-7; D gene: TRBD2; CDR3 protein: CASRLLAGGTLGEQYF
V gene: TRBV12-3/TRBV12-4; J gene: TRBJ1-2; D gene: NA; CDR3 protein: CASTDYFISGDYGYTF
V gene: TRBV7-2; J gene: TRBJ2-3; D gene: NA; CDR3 protein: CASSTRVRPDTQYF
V gene: TRBV19; J gene: TRBJ2-3; D gene: NA; CDR3 protein: CASSISAIAPGTDTQYF
V gene: TRBV2; J gene: TRBJ1-1; D gene: NA; CDR3 protein: CARRQTNTEAFF
V gene: TRBV7-2; J gene: TRBJ2-1; D gene: TRBD2; CDR3 protein: CASSPRLAGDEQFF
V gene: TRBV11-2; J gene: TRBJ2-1; D gene: NA; CDR3 protein: CASSLVSRAYNEQFF
V gene: TRBV6-1; J gene: TRBJ1-5; D gene: TRBD1; CDR3 protein: CASRSVGRGRQPQHF
V gene: TRBV2; J gene: TRBJ2-3; D gene: TRBD1; CDR3 protein: CASSGQGSTDTQYF
V gene: TRBV14; J gene: TRBJ1-1; D gene: NA; CDR3 protein: CASSLTGQLRAGEAFF
V gene: TRBV5-5; J gene: TRBJ1-1; D gene: NA; CDR3 protein: CASSRPARRTEAFF
V gene: TRBV27; J gene: TRBJ1-4; D gene: TRBD1; CDR3 protein: CASSTHRDSGNEKLFF
V gene: TRBV7-2; J gene: TRBJ1-3; D gene: NA; CDR3 protein: CASSLRSLGSGNTIYF
V gene: TRBV7-8; J gene: TRBJ1-1; D gene: TRBD1; CDR3 protein: CASTAVTGTNTEAFF
V gene: TRBV7-8; J gene: TRBJ1-2; D gene: TRBD1; CDR3 protein: CASSERDRADGYTF
V gene: TRBV6-1; J gene: TRBJ2-2; D gene: TRBD1; CDR3 protein: CATYRDRVNTGELFF